The next 30 T cell receptor beta chains were all read from a single sample in a study of OX40 agonist ivuxolimab in advanced cancers. This table comes from immunoSEQ multiplex PCR, and its TCRdb copy is limited to in-frame clones, with some not included. Of roughly 50,000 clones in the sample, over 60% are singletons; the top ten hold 6.3%. The source material was CD4+ or CD8+ T cells sorted from blood, sampled in a trial of the OX40 agonist ivuxolimab. Every receptor here comes from an adult with an advanced solid tumor such as melanoma, head and neck, liver or kidney cancer.

This clone was seen more than once but under ten times. The chain has TRBV29-1 and TRBJ2-1, with D uncertain. V was clipped by 6 bases and J by 5 bases, with 20 bases between them. Germline CDR1 reads SQVTM; CDR2 reads ANQGSEA. The CDR3 length is 15 residues. CDR3 residues: CSVAVPGATNNEQFF. CDR3 in DNA: TGCAGCGTCGCCGTCCCCGGCGCCACGAACAATGAGCAGTTCTTC.

The chain uses TRBV7-8 and TRBJ1-1; no definite D call. The germline CDR1 and CDR2 sequences are SGHVS and FQNEAQ. Between the trimmed V and J ends, which lost 5 bases and 6 bases, there was a span of 13 bases. The CDR3 sequence is 13 residues long. CDR3 sequence: CASSKQLLAEAFF. CDR3 DNA: TGTGCCAGCAGCAAACAGTTGCTCGCTGAAGCTTTCTTT.

The chain carries TRBV11-2 and TRBJ2-5; D is undetermined. Trimming removed 5 bases at V and 2 bases at J, with 15 bases between. Looked up from germline, CDR1 is SGHAT and CDR2 is FQNNGV. The CDR3 totals 15 residues. This CDR3 reads CASSQLRYGQETQYF. Here the CDR3 DNA reads TGTGCCAGCAGCCAGTTAAGGTACGGGCAAGAGACCCAGTACTTC.

The rearrangement uses TRBV18 and TRBJ1-6; TRBD1 matches at 9 bases. Unmatched junction bases numbered 7, after V lost 6 bases and J lost 1 base. The CDR3 consists of 17 residues. Germline assignment: CDR1 KGHSH and CDR2 LQKENI. The CDR3 bases are TGTGCCAGCTCCCGGGACAGGGAACGTTCCTATAATTCACCCCTCCACTTT. It encodes CASSRDRERSYNSPLHF.

CDR3 sequence (DNA): TGTGCCAGCAGCTTCGGAAAAGACAGGGACACTGAAGCTTTCTTT. It is translated as CASSFGKDRDTEAFF. This chain links TRBV5-8 with TRBJ1-1, with 7 nucleotides matching TRBD1. The CDR3 consists of 15 residues. From germline, CDR1 is SGHTS and CDR2 YDEGEE. Losses at the gene ends were 2 bases for V and 3 bases for J; bases not matched to a gene: 7.

The chain carries TRBV18 and TRBJ2-7; 7 positions agree with TRBD1. Germline lookup yields CDR1 KGHSH and CDR2 LQKENI. With 0 bases clipped from V and 6 bases from J, the junction kept 14 bases outside the gene matches. The CDR3 is 17 amino acids. CDR3 residues: CASSPPGTAFGVGEQYF. CDR3 in DNA: TGTGCCAGCTCACCACCCGGGACAGCCTTCGGGGTTGGCGAGCAGTACTTC.

This chain links TRBV10-2 with TRBJ1-1; maybe TRBD1 (5 bases). Between the trimmed V and J ends, which lost 6 bases and 3 bases, there was a span of 8 bases. The CDR3 contains 12 residues. Looked up from germline, CDR1 is WSHSY and CDR2 is SAAADI. The chain's CDR3 is CASRTGDTEAFF. CDR3 DNA: TGCGCCAGCAGAACAGGAGACACTGAAGCTTTCTTT.

The chain carries TRBV4-1 and TRBJ2-7, with a weak D call TRBD1 (6 bases). V lost 0 bases and J lost 5, with 20 bases in between. The CDR3 contains 17 residues. Germline loops: CDR1 MGHRA, CDR2 YSYEKL. In nucleotides, the CDR3 is TGCGCCAGCAGCCAAGATCCACAGGGATCAAAAAGCCACGAGCAGTACTTC. Residues: CASSQDPQGSKSHEQYF.

The V gene is TRBV12-5, the J gene TRBJ2-5; no clear D gene. The ends were cut back, 1 base at V and 0 bases at J, with 12 bases in the middle. The CDR3 is 16 amino acids. Germline V gene sequence: CDR1 LGHNT, CDR2 FRNRAP. CDR3 region: CASGLGRSPYQETQYF. The CDR3 DNA follows: TGTGCTAGTGGTTTGGGACGGAGCCCGTACCAAGAGACCCAGTACTTC.

This chain joins TRBV11-2 and TRBJ1-1; 7 bases are a match to TRBD1. CDR1 is SGHAT and CDR2 is FQNNGV in the germline V gene. The CDR3 is 14 residues long. The V segment lost 6 bases and the J segment 5 bases; nucleotides outside the gene matches: 9. Written as DNA, the CDR3 is TGTGCCAGCAGGGCGCAGGGGGACGGGACTGAAGCTTTCTTT. The encoded protein is CASRAQGDGTEAFF.

In DNA, the CDR3 is TGCAGCGTCGAACAGGGGGCTGGGGCCAACGTCCTGACTTTC. Translation gives CSVEQGAGANVLTF. The J gene is TRBJ2-6, the V gene TRBV29-1; 8 bases map to TRBD1. Germline CDR1 SQVTM, CDR2 ANQGSEA. V gave up 6 bases and J gave up 2 bases; unmatched junction bases: 3. The CDR3 contains 14 residues.

This sequence joins TRBV7-2 and TRBJ2-6; D call uncertain. Looked up from germline, CDR1 is SGHTA and CDR2 is FQGNSA. The CDR3 is 15 residues long. The V gene lost 1 base and the J gene lost 4 bases, with 8 bases spanning the gap. The CDR3 here is CASSLGALGANVLTF. The DNA of the CDR3 is TGTGCCAGCAGCTTAGGGGCGCTCGGGGCCAACGTCCTGACTTTC.

This clone was recorded only once. This sequence joins TRBV19 and TRBJ2-1; TRBD2 aligns across 7 bases. This CDR3 has 12 residues. V trimming: 5 bases; J trimming: 9 bases; junction bases outside the gene matches: 4. Germline V gives CDR1 LNHDA, CDR2 SQIVND (reference sequence). CDR3 sequence: CASSQRDREQFF. In DNA, the CDR3 is TGTGCCAGTAGTCAGCGGGACCGTGAGCAGTTCTTC.

V is TRBV11-2 and J is TRBJ2-1, with D maybe TRBD1 (7 bases). Germline V CDR1 and CDR2: SGHAT, FQNNGV. The CDR3 has 13 residues. V was clipped by 0 bases and J by 10 bases, with 10 bases between them. The CDR3 is CASSLDPGGEQFF. The CDR3 DNA reads as TGTGCCAGCAGCTTAGACCCAGGGGGGGAGCAGTTCTTC.

This clone has only a few counts. The sample contains more than one DNA sequence encoding this CDR3. The CDR3 DNA is TGTGCCAGCAGCCGGTCCACAGATACGCAGTATTTT. As protein: CASSRSTDTQYF. This chain uses TRBV7-2 with TRBJ2-3; D gene uncertain. Germline CDR1 and CDR2: SGHTA and FQGNSA. The CDR3 is 12 amino acids. Trimming removed 5 bases at V and 2 bases at J, with 5 bases between.

The chain carries TRBV14 and TRBJ2-7; D is unresolved. V gave up 2 bases and J gave up 8 bases, with 13 bases separating them. This CDR3 has 13 amino acids. CDR1 is SGHDN, CDR2 FVKESK, per germline. CDR3 nucleotides: TGTGCCAGCAGCCAATCTTTATGGGGTCAGCAGTACTTC. It translates to CASSQSLWGQQYF. Based on the CDR3 plus reference TRBV14 and TRBJ2-7, the full variable domain is EAGVTQFPSHSVIEKGQTVTLRCDPISGHDNLYWYRRVMGKEIKFLLHFVKESKQDESGMPNNRFLAERTGGTYSTLKVQPAELEDSGVYFCASSQSLWGQQYFGPGTRLTVT.

This chain uses TRBV5-4 with TRBJ2-5; weak D call: TRBD2 (6 bases). In germline, CDR1 is SGHNT, CDR2 YYREEE (reference sequence). The CDR3 has 13 residues. Between the trimmed V and J ends, which lost 0 bases and 9 bases, there was a span of 12 bases. The CDR3 DNA follows: TGTGCCAGCAGCTTGGCCGGGGGAGTGGCCCAGTACTTC. This encodes CASSLAGGVAQYF. Variable domain in full (rest from reference TRBV5-4 and TRBJ2-5): ETGVTQSPTHLIKTRGQQVTLRCSSQSGHNTVSWYQQALGQGPQFIFQYYREEENGRGNFPPRFSGLQFPNYSSELNVNALELDDSALYLCASSLAGGVAQYFGPGTRLLVL.

This chain connects TRBV7-9 to TRBJ1-4; a possible D gene is TRBD1 (6 bases). V was pared by 4 bases and J by 5 bases, with 14 bases between. The CDR3 runs to 15 residues. CDR1 is SEHNR, CDR2 FQNEAQ, per germline (reference sequence). CDR3 in amino acids: CASSSRTVLNEKLFF. The CDR3 DNA reads as TGTGCCAGCAGCTCGAGGACAGTCTTAAATGAAAAACTGTTTTTT. The whole variable domain, remainder taken from reference TRBV7-9 and TRBJ1-4, is DTGVSQNPRHKITKRGQNVTFRCDPISEHNRLYWYRQTLGQGPEFLTYFQNEAQLEKSRLLSDRFSAERPKGSFSTLEIQRTEQGDSAMYLCASSSRTVLNEKLFFGSGTQLSVL.

The chain couples TRBV5-4 to TRBJ1-1, with TRBD1 matching over 7 bases. Germline CDR1 and CDR2: SGHNT and YYREEE (reference sequence). This CDR3 comprises 14 residues. V was clipped by 6 bases and J by 11 bases; unmatched bases: 16. This CDR3 is CASTRDRGRVDAFF. The CDR3 DNA is TGTGCCAGCACCCGGGACAGAGGGAGGGTAGACGCTTTCTTT.

The chain combines TRBV9 with TRBJ2-3; tentative D call: TRBD2 (6 bases). V was pared by 3 bases and J by 1 base, with 12 bases between. The length of the CDR3 is 15 residues. Per the germline V gene, CDR1 is SGDLS and CDR2 is YYNGEE. CDR3 coding DNA: TGTGCCAGCAGCGCCCGAGCGGGTCGCACAGATACGCAGTATTTT. Protein: CASSARAGRTDTQYF.

The chain uses TRBV28 and TRBJ2-5; the D is unclear. The CDR3 sequence is 12 residues long. V was clipped by 6 bases and J by 4 bases, with 9 bases between them. CDR1 is MDHEN and CDR2 is SYDVKM in the germline V gene. As DNA, the CDR3 is TGTGCCAGCAGGACACTAACAGAGACCCAGTACTTC. This translates into CASRTLTETQYF.

The rearrangement uses TRBV5-6 and TRBJ2-5, with 9 bases lining up with TRBD2. The last part of the DNA fits TRBJ2-7 better; the J call may be wrong. The germline CDR1 and CDR2 sequences are SGHDT and YYEEEE. This CDR3 region has 15 residues. This CDR3 reads CASESSGGFYYEQYF. The CDR3 DNA is TGTGCCAGCGAAAGTAGCGGGGGCTTCTACTACGAGCAGTACTTC.

This chain links TRBV14 with TRBJ1-3; D uncertain. CDR3 length equals 17 residues. Germline values: CDR1 SGHDN, CDR2 FVKESK. The V and J ends lost 0 bases and 1 base respectively, with 13 bases between them. The CDR3 sequence: CASSQDSRGKSGNTIYF. DNA for the CDR3: TGTGCCAGCAGCCAAGATTCCCGAGGGAAATCTGGAAACACCATATATTTT.

This chain links TRBV7-2 with TRBJ2-3; D perhaps matches TRBD2 (6 bases). CDR1 is SGHTA, CDR2 FQGNSA, per germline. V dropped 4 bases and J dropped 0 bases, with 11 bases sitting between them. This CDR3 spans 15 amino acids. CDR3 residues: CASSSSGLSTDTQYF. As DNA, the CDR3 is TGTGCCAGCAGCTCGTCGGGACTCAGCACAGATACGCAGTATTTT.

This chain links TRBV12-5 with TRBJ1-2; 9 bases match TRBD1. Germline CDR1 reads LGHNT; CDR2 reads FRNRAP. CDR3 length: 14 amino acids. V shed 9 bases, J shed 3 bases, and the junction held 8 bases outside the gene matches. DNA for the CDR3: TGTGCTAGCTCGGACAGGGGAAATGACTATGGCTACACCTTC. As protein: CASSDRGNDYGYTF.

V usage is TRBV10-3 and J usage is TRBJ1-2; TRBD1 aligns across 11 bases. This CDR3 has 15 residues. J gave up 4 bases and V 5 bases, and 6 bases lay outside the gene matches. Germline V lookup: CDR1 ENHRY, CDR2 SYGVKD. The CDR3, as DNA: TGTGCCATCAGTACCGGACAGGGGGCGGGCTATGGCTACACCTTC. Protein product: CAISTGQGAGYGYTF.

The rearrangement joins TRBV23-1 to TRBJ2-7, with 9 nucleotides matching TRBD2. TRBV23-1 is filed as an ORF, its function uncertain. This CDR3 comprises 15 residues. With 3 bases clipped from V and 1 base from J, the junction kept 4 bases outside the gene matches. The CDR3 DNA follows: TGCGCCAGCAGTCACCTTAGCGGGGGTTCCTACGAGCAGTACTTC. Translated, it gives CASSHLSGGSYEQYF.

The chain couples TRBV18 to TRBJ2-7; D is undetermined. The CDR3 spans 14 residues. Germline CDR1 is KGHSH and CDR2 is LQKENI. Trimming shortened V by 0 bases and J by 3 bases, and 9 bases separated the two germline ends. CDR3 loop: CASSPPHRIYEQYF. The CDR3 nucleotides read TGTGCCAGCTCACCACCGCACAGAATCTACGAGCAGTACTTC.

This chain links TRBV14 with TRBJ2-5, with no clear D. This CDR3 spans 12 amino acids. Germline V gene data show CDR1 as SGHDN and CDR2 as FVKESK. V was cut by 4 bases and J by 9 bases, with 12 bases left in between. The CDR3 coding sequence is TGTGCCAGCAGCCGAAATTACCGGGCCCAGTACTTC. It translates to CASSRNYRAQYF.

This chain uses TRBV5-1 with TRBJ2-1; 9 bases agree with TRBD2. Germline CDR1 is SGHRS and CDR2 is YFSETQ. The CDR3 is 15 residues long. The J segment lost 3 bases and the V segment lost 0 bases, leaving 1 base of the junction unmatched. The CDR3 spells CASSLASGVYNEQFF. The CDR3 DNA sequence: TGCGCCAGCAGCTTGGCTAGCGGGGTCTACAATGAGCAGTTCTTC.